This entry features one T cell receptor (beta chain) sequence. Its antigen is unknown. The sample comes from a study of T cells in Graves' hyperthyroidism and ophthalmopathy. TCR beta CDR3 sequences were amplified from RNA transcripts. In the first-round RT-PCR of the TCR CDR3, the HTBI primer set was used. TCRdb re-called the multiplex PCR reads with MiXCR, one entry per CDR3 protein. Here the sample spans approximately 720,000 distinct CDR3 sequences, approximately 18% being singletons. General study findings and limits: Ophthalmopathy and stable hyperthyroidism were told apart by a 13 V-J model. Ophthalmopathy, as predicted by the model, came a median approximately 5.9 months after the prediction.

This sequence originates from a woman aged 45-65 years with Graves' hyperthyroidism that later progressed to Graves' ophthalmopathy. Sequenced sample: blood.

CDR3 sequence reads: CASSVQRSQETQYF. The CDR3 coding sequence is TGTGCCAGCAGCGTACAGAGGTCACAAGAGACCCAGTACTTC. The chain links TRBV5-6 to TRBJ2-5; D ambiguous. The CDR3 has 14 amino acids. The germline V and J ends were trimmed by 4 bases and 2 bases, with 12 bases remaining between them. Germline-derived CDR1 and CDR2 are SGHDT and YYEEEE.